The rows below give T cell receptor beta chains drawn from one sample of a study of T-cell memory formation after mild COVID-19. TCRdb itself ran the 5' RACE reads through MiXCR, one entry per CDR3 protein. The table lists 210,000 or so distinct CDR3 sequences, around 17% of them singletons. Sequences were obtained from PBMCs or a T cell subset sorted from them (not recorded which). The receptors derive from an adult woman who had mild COVID-19 (a few samples of this study predate the infection). Cell type and time point are not known. Both conserved end residues are part of each CDR3. A D gene is named only where the DNA matches it firmly. Size tells how often a clone was seen (once, few, many) or the class of an expanded clone, and some rows leave it out.

d_call,clone_size,j_call,v_call,cdr3_aa,cdr3_nt
.,.,TRBJ2-1,TRBV3-1,CASSLREIAEQFF,TGTGCCAGCAGCCTCCGTGAGATAGCCGAGCAGTTCTTC
.,few,TRBJ1-1,TRBV20-1,CSARGLGFNTEAFF,TGCAGTGCTAGAGGCCTAGGGTTTAACACTGAAGCTTTCTTT
TRBD2,many,TRBJ2-1,TRBV5-1,CASSSFTSGGARDEQFF,TGCGCCAGCAGCTCCTTCACTAGCGGGGGGGCCCGGGATGAGCAGTTCTTC
.,few,TRBJ2-4,TRBV6-2/TRBV6-3,CASSYSKRTGLTQPKNIQYF,TGTGCCAGCAGTTACTCGAAACGGACCGGTCTCACCCAGCCCAAAAACATTCAGTACTTC
.,few,TRBJ2-2,TRBV24-1,CATRRNTGELFF,TGTGCCACCAGGAGAAACACCGGGGAGCTGTTTTTT
TRBD2,few,TRBJ2-1,TRBV7-6,CASSLTAGSIGYNEQFF,TGTGCCAGCAGCTTAACAGCGGGGAGTATCGGGTACAATGAGCAGTTCTTC
.,.,TRBJ2-5,TRBV29-1,CSVFVGETQYF,TGCAGCGTTTTTGTGGGAGAGACCCAGTACTTC
.,few,TRBJ2-3,TRBV20-1,CSARDALLLRADTQYF,TGCAGTGCTAGGGATGCCCTACTTCTACGGGCAGATACGCAGTATTTT
.,.,TRBJ1-1,TRBV6-2/TRBV6-3,CASTRQGPGTEAFF,TGTGCCAGCACTAGGCAGGGGCCAGGCACTGAAGCTTTCTTT
TRBD2,.,TRBJ2-1,TRBV9,CASSSTQRTRMGHNEQFF,TGTGCCAGCAGCTCAACACAGAGGACTAGGATGGGGCACAATGAGCAGTTCTTC
TRBD2,.,TRBJ2-5,TRBV7-2,CASSFSGRQETQYF,TGTGCCAGCAGCTTTAGCGGGAGACAAGAGACCCAGTACTTC